One T cell receptor beta chain is described in this entry. Only in-frame clones appear in the TCRdb table, and some are missing; sequencing was by immunoSEQ multiplex PCR. The sample includes 250,000 to 300,000 clones, 90% to 95% of them seen just once. The data were obtained in a study of T cell responses to AZD1222 COVID-19 vaccine. This TCR derives from an adult who received the AZD1222 COVID-19 vaccine. Material: peripheral blood, obtained 28 days after the second AZD1222 dose.

This CDR3 is CASSLGGGSYEQYF. CDR3 bases: TGTGCCAGCAGCCTGGGAGGGGGCTCCTACGAGCAGTACTTC. This sequence joins TRBV14 and TRBJ2-7; possibly TRBD2 for D (7 bases). The CDR3 totals 14 residues. Trimming took 4 bases from V and 0 from J, leaving 10 bases between them. Germline V gene sequence: CDR1 SGHDN, CDR2 FVKESK.